This T cell receptor beta chain is from a study of patients and donors after allogeneic stem cell transplantation. TCRdb fed the RT-PCR reads into MiXCR, producing one record per CDR3 protein. This sample has under 170,000 distinct CDR3 sequences; about a third occur once, and the top ten carry about 50%. The CDR3 length is 14 residues. CDR1 is MNHNY, CDR2 SVGAGI, per germline (reference sequence). Germline trimming cut 6 bases from V and 4 bases from J; bases unmatched to any gene: 4. The sequence came from a human donor who was either an allogeneic HSCT recipient or a stem cell or donor lymphocyte infusion donor (not recorded which). It is not recorded whose cells these are; they may come from a transplant donor. The sequenced sample consisted of blood, either unsorted or a sorted T cell fraction (not recorded which). The V gene is TRBV6-6, the J gene TRBJ2-2; TRBD1 matches at 8 bases. CDR3 amino acids: CASSSTGATGELFF. CDR3 sequence (DNA): TGTGCCAGCAGCTCGACAGGGGCCACCGGGGAGCTGTTTTTT.